These 21 T cell receptor beta chains were all obtained from the same sample, sequenced in a study of glioma-infiltrating T cells. Using RNA template, CDR3s of TCR alpha and beta were amplified with iRepertoire arm-PCR. TCRdb reprocessed the multiplex PCR reads via MiXCR and lists one record per CDR3 protein. The sample consists of more than 350,000 distinct CDR3 sequences, more than 35% of them appearing once. The sample taken for sequencing was glioma tissue, nonneoplastic brain tissue, or PBMCs (not recorded which). The origin of the receptors is a human donor with low-grade glioma or glioblastoma, undergoing nonglioma brain surgery, or in good health (not recorded which).

This clonotype was counted only a few times. The V gene is TRBV20-1, the J gene TRBJ2-1; 11 bases are shared with TRBD1. Germline lookup yields CDR1 DFQATT and CDR2 SNEGSKA (reference sequence). The CDR3 is made up of 12 amino acids. The CDR3: CSRDRGFNEQFF. The CDR3 DNA reads TGCAGCCGGGACAGGGGGTTCAATGAGCAGTTCTTC.

The chain couples TRBV7-9 to TRBJ2-5; 7 nucleotides line up with TRBD1. With 7 bases clipped from V and 5 bases from J, the junction kept 10 bases outside the gene matches. In germline, CDR1 is SEHNR, CDR2 FQNEAQ (reference sequence). The CDR3 loop spans 14 amino acids. The CDR3 loop is CASTAITGEETQYF. The CDR3 nucleotides are TGTGCCAGCACCGCGATAACAGGGGAGGAGACCCAGTACTTC.

This clonotype was counted only a few times. The chain has TRBV7-2 and TRBJ2-3; D remains ambiguous. V gave up 5 bases and J gave up 2 bases, with 8 bases separating them. The CDR3 consists of 13 residues. Per the germline V gene, CDR1 is SGHTA and CDR2 is FQGNSA. The CDR3 spells CASSPRLTDTQYF. For the CDR3, the DNA is TGTGCCAGCAGCCCCCGGCTCACAGATACGCAGTATTTT.

The CDR3 sequence is CASRRTSSYNEQFF. CDR3 DNA sequence: TGTGCCAGCAGGCGGACTAGCTCCTACAATGAGCAGTTCTTC. The rearrangement links TRBV12-3 or TRBV12-4 to TRBJ2-1; 7 positions match TRBD2. V dropped 6 bases and J dropped 0; count of bases not matched to a gene: 2. The CDR3 spans 14 residues.

This clonotype was detected only a few times. V and J are TRBV7-2 and TRBJ2-1, with 7 positions matching TRBD2. Germline-derived CDR1 and CDR2 are SGHTA and FQGNSA. The CDR3 runs 16 residues. J lost 2 bases, V lost 6 bases, and 10 bases had no gene match. CDR3 nucleotides: TGTGCCAGCAGTCTAGAAGTGGCGGGAGCCTACAATGAGCAGTTCTTC. Translation gives CASSLEVAGAYNEQFF.

This clonotype showed up many times. The chain employs TRBV6-5 and TRBJ1-1; D remains ambiguous. V lost 2 bases to trimming and J lost 1 base, with 11 bases between them. CDR3 length: 15 amino acids. Germline-derived CDR1 and CDR2 are MNHEY and SVGAGI. CDR3 in DNA: TGTGCCAGCAGTTACCCAATCCGGAGGAACACTGAAGCTTTCTTT. Translated, it gives CASSYPIRRNTEAFF.

This clonotype was seen more than once but under ten times. This chain uses TRBV19 with TRBJ2-3, with 8 bases that match TRBD2. The germline gives CDR1 LNHDA, CDR2 SQIVND (reference sequence). V lost 3 bases and J lost 2; bases outside the gene matches: 10. The CDR3 loop spans 17 amino acids. In DNA, the CDR3 is TGTGCCAGTAGTATCTCACTAGCGGTCGGTGTCACAGATACGCAGTATTTT. Its translation: CASSISLAVGVTDTQYF.

V is TRBV7-8 and J is TRBJ2-1, with 7 positions matching TRBD1. Germline trimming cut 4 bases from V and 7 bases from J; bases unmatched to any gene: 7. CDR3 length equals 14 residues. Germline V CDR1 and CDR2: SGHVS, FQNEAQ. The CDR3 DNA reads TGTGCCAGCAGCTGGCGACAGGGTGCGAATGAGCAGTTCTTC. Its translation: CASSWRQGANEQFF. Complete variable domain (other parts from reference TRBV7-8 and TRBJ2-1): GAGVSQSPRYKVAKRGQDVALRCDPISGHVSLFWYQQALGQGPEFLTYFQNEAQLDKSGLPSDRFFAERPEGSVSTLKIQRTQQEDSAVYLCASSWRQGANEQFFGPGTRLTVL.

The chain combines TRBV28 with TRBJ2-7; D is possibly TRBD1 (5 bases). CDR1 is MDHEN, CDR2 SYDVKM, per germline. This CDR3 spans 13 amino acids. The V end lost 6 bases, the J end lost 3 bases, and 12 bases lay between the germline ends. The CDR3 loop is CASRRQGIYEQYF. CDR3 nucleotides: TGTGCCAGCAGGCGGCAGGGTATCTACGAGCAGTACTTC.

For the CDR3, the DNA is TGTGCCAGCAGCCAAGATGGAACTACCCAAGAGACCCAGTACTTC. The encoded protein is CASSQDGTTQETQYF. The rearrangement joins TRBV3-1 to TRBJ2-5; D not certain. Germline CDR1 is LGHDT and CDR2 is YNNKEL (reference sequence). The CDR3 has 15 amino acids. V shed 0 bases and J shed 1 base, with 9 bases lying between them.

The rearrangement links TRBV15 to TRBJ2-3, with D possibly matching TRBD2 (5 bases). The CDR3 has 16 amino acids. Between the trimmed V and J ends, which lost 0 bases and 5 bases, there was a span of 15 bases. Germline V gives CDR1 LNHNV, CDR2 YYDKDF (reference sequence). CDR3 DNA: TGTGCCACCAGCAGAGAGTATCGTGGGAGTGGAGATACGCAGTATTTT. This codes for CATSREYRGSGDTQYF.

The rearrangement joins TRBV20-1 to TRBJ2-7; 7 nucleotides line up with TRBD1. This CDR3 region has 14 residues. The ends lost 3 bases at V and 0 bases at J; junction bases unmatched: 5. CDR1 is DFQATT, CDR2 SNEGSKA, per germline (reference sequence). CDR3 DNA: TGCAGTGCTAGTTACAGGGGTATCTCCTACGAGCAGTACTTC. It codes for CSASYRGISYEQYF.

Notes on this clonotype: Since a much larger clone is just one base distant, this may be a read error. The rearrangement joins TRBV6-1 to TRBJ1-5, with D unresolved. V lost 6 bases and J 0 bases, leaving 12 bases between the germline ends. Germline CDR1 reads MNHNS; CDR2 reads SASEGT. The CDR3 consists of 15 residues. As DNA, the CDR3 is TGTGCCAGCAGCCTAGGAGGACTTAGCAATCAGCCCCAGCATTTT. It codes for CASSLGGLSNQPQHF.

The V and J genes are TRBV10-3 and TRBJ1-2, with D tentatively TRBD1 (6 bases). The CDR3 covers 14 residues. V gave up 6 bases and J gave up 4 bases, with 15 bases separating them. Germline CDR1 is ENHRY and CDR2 is SYGVKD. The chain's CDR3 is CAIRAPDRSYGYTF. As DNA, the CDR3 is TGTGCCATCAGGGCCCCGGACAGATCCTATGGCTACACCTTC.

This clonotype was detected only a few times. V gene TRBV7-9 combines with J gene TRBJ2-5; 7 bases agree with TRBD1. The V gene end was trimmed by 4 bases and the J gene end by 4 bases; junction bases not matched to a gene: 9. CDR3 length equals 15 residues. Germline V gives CDR1 SEHNR, CDR2 FQNEAQ (reference sequence). The CDR3 is CASSYRQGGVETQYF. CDR3 sequence (DNA): TGTGCCAGCAGCTACCGACAGGGTGGGGTAGAGACCCAGTACTTC.

V gene TRBV4-2 combines with J gene TRBJ2-3; 10 bases fit TRBD2. V shed 0 bases, J shed 6 bases, and the junction held 12 bases outside the gene matches. This CDR3 region has 18 residues. The V gene's germline CDR1 is LGHNA and CDR2 YNFKEQ. CDR3 protein: CASSQDWLAGADSDTQYF. For the CDR3, the DNA is TGTGCCAGCAGCCAAGATTGGCTAGCGGGGGCCGATAGTGATACGCAGTATTTT.

In its sample, this clonotype was seen many times. This chain joins TRBV15 and TRBJ2-2, with D tentatively TRBD1 (6 bases). The germline V gene encodes CDR1 LNHNV and CDR2 YYDKDF (reference sequence). Between the trimmed V and J ends, which lost 1 base and 0 bases, there was a span of 12 bases. CDR3 length: 17 amino acids. DNA for the CDR3: TGTGCCACCAGCAGAGGGGCCGGGACATCGAACACCGGGGAGCTGTTTTTT. It encodes CATSRGAGTSNTGELFF.

On this clonotype itself: A clone one base away is much larger, so this may be a read error. The chain carries TRBV6-6 and TRBJ1-1, with D perhaps TRBD1 (5 bases). V shed 2 bases and J shed 1 base, with 14 bases lying between them. Per the germline V gene, CDR1 is MNHNY and CDR2 is SVGAGI (reference sequence). This CDR3 is 16 amino acids long. This CDR3 is CASSYGPGGTNTEAFF. The CDR3, as DNA: TGTGCCAGCAGTTACGGTCCGGGGGGAACGAACACTGAAGCTTTCTTT.

This chain joins TRBV20-1 and TRBJ2-5; D call uncertain. The V and J ends lost 6 bases and 0 bases respectively, with 14 bases between them. CDR3 length: 14 amino acids. The V gene's germline CDR1 is DFQATT and CDR2 SNEGSKA (reference sequence). The CDR3 loop is CSAQEDWYQETQYF. CDR3 nucleotides: TGCAGTGCCCAAGAGGATTGGTACCAAGAGACCCAGTACTTC.

The rearrangement links TRBV12-3 or TRBV12-4 to TRBJ1-1, with D possibly TRBD1 on 5 matching bases. This CDR3 comprises 13 residues. The V gene lost 6 bases and the J gene lost 13 bases, with 21 bases spanning the gap. The CDR3 here is CASSKGQGLVDFF. In DNA, the CDR3 is TGTGCCAGCAGCAAGGGGCAGGGCCTGGTTGATTTCTTT.

This clonotype was observed a few times. V usage is TRBV20-1 and J usage is TRBJ2-7; no firm D call. V lost 1 base to trimming and J lost 6 bases, with 13 bases between them. The CDR3 extends over 13 amino acids. CDR1 and CDR2 from the germline V gene are DFQATT and SNEGSKA (reference sequence). In nucleotides, the CDR3 is TGCAGTGCTAGAGGTATTATGTATGGCGAGCAGTACTTC. The encoded protein is CSARGIMYGEQYF.